This TCR beta chain was profiled in a study of breast tumors, draining lymph nodes, adjacent tissues. Each CDR3 protein is one row after TCRdb ran MiXCR on the multiplex PCR reads. The sample contains around 290,000 distinct CDR3 sequences, 30% of which appear only once. Axillary draining lymph nodes of breast cancer patients supplied the node samples. The CDR3 consists of 15 residues. Trimming cost V 0 bases and J 6 bases; bases outside gene matches: 8. CDR1 and CDR2 (germline): GTSNPN, SVGIG (reference sequence). This chain joins TRBV30 and TRBJ2-1; TRBD2 aligns across 7 bases. The sequence derives from a female donor with breast cancer. Some clones in this sample may be carry-over from other donors' samples. The specimen was axillary lymph node tissue. Here the CDR3 DNA reads TGTGCCTGGAGTGTAGACTGGCGGGAGCGCAATGAGCAGTTCTTC. It encodes CAWSVDWRERNEQFF.